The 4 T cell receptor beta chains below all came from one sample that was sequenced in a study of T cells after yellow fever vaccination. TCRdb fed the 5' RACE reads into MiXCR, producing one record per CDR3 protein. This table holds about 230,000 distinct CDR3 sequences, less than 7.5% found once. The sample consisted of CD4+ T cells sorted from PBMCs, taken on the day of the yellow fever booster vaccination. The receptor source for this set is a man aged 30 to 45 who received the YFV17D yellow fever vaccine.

CDR3 nucleotides: TGTGCCAGCAGCTTAAGCGGGACTACCTACGAGCAGTACTTC. This encodes CASSLSGTTYEQYF. The V and J genes are TRBV5-4 and TRBJ2-7; 7 bases map to TRBD2. Germline CDR1 is SGHNT and CDR2 is YYREEE (reference sequence). The CDR3 totals 14 residues. Losses at the gene ends were 2 bases for V and 2 bases for J; bases not matched to a gene: 4. Complete variable domain (other parts from reference TRBV5-4 and TRBJ2-7): ETGVTQSPTHLIKTRGQQVTLRCSSQSGHNTVSWYQQALGQGPQFIFQYYREEENGRGNFPPRFSGLQFPNYSSELNVNALELDDSALYLCASSLSGTTYEQYFGPGTRLTVT.

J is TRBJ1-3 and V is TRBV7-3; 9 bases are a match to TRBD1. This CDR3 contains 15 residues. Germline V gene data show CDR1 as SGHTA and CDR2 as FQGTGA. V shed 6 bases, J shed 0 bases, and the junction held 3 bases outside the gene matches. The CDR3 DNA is TGTGCCAGCAGTTTACAGGGGGCCTCTGGAAACACCATATATTTT. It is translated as CASSLQGASGNTIYF.

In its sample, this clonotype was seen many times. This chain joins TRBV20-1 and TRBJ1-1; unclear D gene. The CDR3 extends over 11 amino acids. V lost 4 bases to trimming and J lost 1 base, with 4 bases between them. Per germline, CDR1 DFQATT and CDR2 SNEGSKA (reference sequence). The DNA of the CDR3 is TGCAGTGCTAAAAGGAACACTGAAGCTTTCTTT. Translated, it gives CSAKRNTEAFF.

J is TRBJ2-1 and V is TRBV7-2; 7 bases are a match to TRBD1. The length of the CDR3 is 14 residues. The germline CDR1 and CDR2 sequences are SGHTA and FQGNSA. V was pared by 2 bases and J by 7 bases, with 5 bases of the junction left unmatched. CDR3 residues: CASSLPGQNNEQFF. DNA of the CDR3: TGTGCCAGCAGCTTACCGGGACAGAATAATGAGCAGTTCTTC.